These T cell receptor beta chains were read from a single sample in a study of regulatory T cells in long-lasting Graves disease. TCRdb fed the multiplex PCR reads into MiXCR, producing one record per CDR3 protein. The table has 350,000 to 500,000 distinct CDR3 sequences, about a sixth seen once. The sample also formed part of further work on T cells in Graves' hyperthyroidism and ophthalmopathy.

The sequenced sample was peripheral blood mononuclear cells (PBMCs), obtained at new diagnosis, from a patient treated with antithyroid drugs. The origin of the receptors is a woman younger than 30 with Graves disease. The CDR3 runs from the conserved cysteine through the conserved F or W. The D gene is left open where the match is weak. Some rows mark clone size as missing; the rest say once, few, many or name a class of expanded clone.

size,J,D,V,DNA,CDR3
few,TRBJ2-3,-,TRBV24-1,TGTGCCACCAGTTCCCCGTATGGTTATCCAGATACGCAGTATTTT,CATSSPYGYPDTQYF
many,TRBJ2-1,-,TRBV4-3,TGCGCCAGCAGCCAAGCGTGGGGATTGGATGAGCAGTTCTTC,CASSQAWGLDEQFF
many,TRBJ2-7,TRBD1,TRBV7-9,TGTGCCAGCAGCGCCCAGGACAGGGGTAGAACAGGCGAGCAGTACTTC,CASSAQDRGRTGEQYF
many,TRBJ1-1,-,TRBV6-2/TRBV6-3,TGTGCCAGCAGTGAACAAAGGACAGCGGGATCGTCAGCTTTCTTT,CASSEQRTAGSSAFF
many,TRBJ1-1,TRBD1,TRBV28,TGTGCCAGCAGTTTATTCCTAACAGGGGTAGGAATGAACACTGAAGCTTTCTTT,CASSLFLTGVGMNTEAFF
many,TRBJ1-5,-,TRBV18,TGTGCCAGCTCACCGGACAGCAATCAGCCCCAGCATTTT,CASSPDSNQPQHF
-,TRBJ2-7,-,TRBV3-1,TGTGCCAGCAGCCAAACGGAACTCGTGAAGAGCTCCTACGAGCAGTACTTC,CASSQTELVKSSYEQYF
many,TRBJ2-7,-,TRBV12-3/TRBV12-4,TGTGCCAGCACCCGTTCATTTCGGGGGTTGGGCTACGAGCAGTACTTC,CASTRSFRGLGYEQYF
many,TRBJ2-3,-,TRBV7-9,TGTGCCAGCAGCTCCACCCCCGACAGGGTGGGGGGGGATACGCAGTATTTT,CASSSTPDRVGGDTQYF
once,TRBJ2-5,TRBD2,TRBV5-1,TGCGCCAGCAGCTTGGCCACTGCGGGAGCAGGAGAGACCCAGTACTTC,CASSLATAGAGETQYF
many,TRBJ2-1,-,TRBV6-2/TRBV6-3,TGTGCCAGCAGTCTTGAGCGGAGAAGCTCCTACAATGAGCAGTTCTTC,CASSLERRSSYNEQFF